The 26 T cell receptor beta chains listed next were all sequenced from one sample in a study of CD8 T cells in Susac syndrome. The RNA, roughly 0.45 to 1 ug, was put through reverse transcription using random hexamers. MiXCR, run by TCRdb on the immunoSEQ multiplex PCR reads, gives a single entry per CDR3 protein. The sample shows about 150,000 distinct CDR3 sequences, just under 95% of them seen only once. The sequencing sample was made of CD8+ T cells from PBMCs. These receptors all stem from a human donor with multiple sclerosis.

This clonotype was found once. The chain recombines TRBV15 with TRBJ2-7; D not certain. This CDR3 comprises 14 residues. Trimming left V 0 bases short and J 2 bases short, with 8 bases between. Germline V gene data show CDR1 as LNHNV and CDR2 as YYDKDF (reference sequence). The CDR3 region is CATSREGSTYEQYF. The CDR3 nucleotides are TGTGCCACCAGCAGAGAGGGTTCTACCTACGAGCAGTACTTC. The variable domain in full, with the rest retrieved from reference TRBV15 and TRBJ2-7, is DAMVIQNPRYQVTQFGKPVTLSCSQTLNHNVMYWYQQKSSQAPKLLFHYYDKDFNNEADTPDNFQSRRPNTSFCFLDIRSPGLGDTAMYLCATSREGSTYEQYFGPGTRLTVT.

The chain recombines TRBV3-1 with TRBJ1-2; TRBD1 might be the D (5 bases). CDR1 is LGHDT and CDR2 is YNNKEL in the germline V gene (reference sequence). The V end lost 0 bases, the J end lost 8 bases, and 13 bases lay between the germline ends. The length of the CDR3 is 14 residues. The CDR3 bases are TGTGCCAGCAGCCAAGATGTGGGGGGAGGAGGCTACACCTTC. Encoded protein: CASSQDVGGGGYTF.

The CDR3 protein is CASSPVTGYEQYF. The CDR3 DNA reads as TGTGCCAGCAGCCCAGTAACTGGCTACGAGCAGTACTTC. V gene TRBV13 combines with J gene TRBJ2-7; no reliable D call. The germline V and J ends were trimmed by 5 bases and 3 bases, with 11 bases remaining between them. Per the germline V gene, CDR1 is PRHDT and CDR2 is FYEKMQ (reference sequence). CDR3 length: 13 amino acids. Full variable domain (outside the CDR3, taken from reference TRBV13 and TRBJ2-7): AAGVIQSPRHLIKEKRETATLKCYPIPRHDTVYWYQQGPGQDPQFLISFYEKMQSDKGSIPDRFSAQQFSDYHSELNMSSLELGDSALYFCASSPVTGYEQYFGPGTRLTVT.

The CDR3 protein is CAWSVFLGATGELFF. DNA of the CDR3: TGTGCCTGGAGTGTTTTTCTGGGGGCCACCGGGGAGCTGTTTTTT. The chain has TRBV30 and TRBJ2-2; D is possibly TRBD1 (6 bases). This CDR3 has 15 residues. Germline V lookup: CDR1 GTSNPN, CDR2 SVGIG (reference sequence). V lost 0 bases, J lost 4 bases, and 12 bases lay in between. The variable domain in full, completed from reference TRBV30 and TRBJ2-2, reads SQTIHQWPATLVQPVGSPLSLECTVEGTSNPNLYWYRQAAGRGLQLLFYSVGIGQISSEVPQNLSASRPQDRQFILSSKKLLLSDSGFYLCAWSVFLGATGELFFGEGSRLTVL.

The chain is built from TRBV4-1 and TRBJ2-1, with D possibly TRBD2 on 5 matching bases. V was cut by 4 bases and J by 7 bases, with 14 bases left in between. CDR1 is MGHRA and CDR2 is YSYEKL in the germline V gene. This CDR3 region has 14 residues. The CDR3 nucleotides read TGCGCCAGCAGCCCCGGGGTAACTGAAAATGAGCAGTTCTTC. The encoded protein is CASSPGVTENEQFF.

The chain combines TRBV19 with TRBJ1-1; perhaps TRBD1 as D (5 bases). The germline V and J ends were trimmed by 7 bases and 3 bases, with 12 bases remaining between them. Germline assignment: CDR1 LNHDA and CDR2 SQIVND (reference sequence). This CDR3 region has 13 residues. CDR3 protein: CASTPGGYTEAFF. In nucleotides, the CDR3 is TGTGCCAGTACCCCGGGGGGGTACACTGAAGCTTTCTTT.

The V and J genes are TRBV29-1 and TRBJ2-2, with 10 bases aligning to TRBD1. CDR3 length: 12 amino acids. The germline CDR1 and CDR2 sequences are SQVTM and ANQGSEA. The junction had 1 base not matched to a gene; V was cut back by 6 bases and J by 6 bases. CDR3 loop: CSVGQGSGELFF. CDR3 coding DNA: TGCAGCGTGGGACAGGGGTCCGGGGAGCTGTTTTTT.

This chain uses TRBV27 with TRBJ1-2; D is unresolved. This CDR3 comprises 15 residues. V lost 3 bases and J 6 bases, leaving 17 bases between the germline ends. Germline lookup yields CDR1 MNHEY and CDR2 SMNVEV (reference sequence). CDR3 protein: CASSFQEQDPDGYTF. CDR3 sequence (DNA): TGTGCCAGCAGTTTCCAGGAACAAGATCCGGATGGCTACACCTTC.

DNA of the CDR3: TGTGCCAGCGGCCCACAACCCCACGAGCAGTACTTC. Its protein is CASGPQPHEQYF. The gene calls are TRBV7-9 and TRBJ2-7; D gene unclear. The V end lost 8 bases, the J end lost 5 bases, and 13 bases lay between the germline ends. This CDR3 is built from 12 residues. The germline V gene encodes CDR1 SEHNR and CDR2 FQNEAQ (reference sequence).

This clonotype was seen once. V usage is TRBV29-1 and J usage is TRBJ2-4, with no clear D. The CDR3 is 13 residues long. Germline CDR1 is SQVTM and CDR2 is ANQGSEA. Trimming stripped 4 bases from V and 3 bases from J, with 10 bases between. The CDR3 is CSVVGDYKNIQYF. The CDR3 nucleotides are TGCAGCGTTGTTGGGGATTACAAAAACATTCAGTACTTC.

This clonotype was seen a single time. The chain is built from TRBV28 and TRBJ2-7, with a tentative D call TRBD2 (5 bases). There are 14 residues in the CDR3. The germline V gene has CDR1 MDHEN and CDR2 SYDVKM. V lost 5 bases, J lost 9 bases, and 20 bases lay in between. Here the CDR3 DNA reads TGTGCCAGCAGTCAAGGTAGGAGCGGACTGGTGCAGTACTTC. This codes for CASSQGRSGLVQYF.

A single count supports this clonotype. The chain is built from TRBV6-4 and TRBJ1-1; D perhaps matches TRBD1 (6 bases). The germline gives CDR1 MRHNA, CDR2 SNTAGT. Trimming pared 6 bases from V and 4 bases from J, leaving 18 bases between. The CDR3 contains 15 residues. For the CDR3, the DNA is TGTGCCAGCAGCGAATATGCAGGGGTTTCCACTGAAGCTTTCTTT. Amino acids: CASSEYAGVSTEAFF.

This sequence joins TRBV5-1 and TRBJ2-7; D call uncertain. This CDR3 contains 15 residues. Germline V gives CDR1 SGHRS, CDR2 YFSETQ. V was clipped by 0 bases and J by 5 bases, with 15 bases between them. Written as DNA, the CDR3 is TGCGCCAGCAGCTTGGTTGTCGGAGTCGACGACGAGCAGTACTTC. Residues: CASSLVVGVDDEQYF. Based on the CDR3 plus reference TRBV5-1 and TRBJ2-7, the full variable domain is KAGVTQTPRYLIKTRGQQVTLSCSPISGHRSVSWYQQTPGQGLQFLFEYFSETQRNKGNFPGRFSGRQFSNSRSEMNVSTLELGDSALYLCASSLVVGVDDEQYFGPGTRLTVT.

The genes are TRBV20-1 and TRBJ1-1; D may be TRBD1 (6 bases). Germline V CDR1 and CDR2: DFQATT, SNEGSKA (reference sequence). The CDR3 has 14 amino acids. With 4 bases removed from V and 1 base from J, the gap between germline ends came to 13 bases. The CDR3 DNA reads as TGCAGTGCTACAGGGGTATTAGAGAACACTGAAGCTTTCTTT. It codes for CSATGVLENTEAFF.

This rearrangement joins TRBV12-5 to TRBJ1-2; D not certain. CDR1 and CDR2 (germline): LGHNT, FRNRAP. This CDR3 region has 12 residues. The V and J ends lost 6 bases and 2 bases respectively, with 7 bases between them. The CDR3 DNA reads TGTGCTAGTGGCCAGAGCAACTATGGCTACACCTTC. Amino acids: CASGQSNYGYTF.

The chain is built from TRBV25-1 and TRBJ2-1; D unresolved. V was clipped by 6 bases and J by 4 bases, with 28 bases between them. From germline, CDR1 is MGHDK and CDR2 SYGVNS. The length of the CDR3 is 19 residues. The CDR3 coding sequence is TGTGCCAGCAGCGTAGATAGCACAAAGGGCGGTCAAGTGTACAATGAGCAGTTCTTC. Amino acid sequence: CASSVDSTKGGQVYNEQFF. Combining the CDR3 with reference TRBV25-1 and TRBJ2-1 gives the whole variable domain EADIYQTPRYLVIGTGKKITLECSQTMGHDKMYWYQQDPGMELHLIHYSYGVNSTEKGDLSSESTVSRIRTEHFPLTLESARPSHTSQYLCASSVDSTKGGQVYNEQFFGPGTRLTVL.

This clonotype was seen only once. The chain is built from TRBV29-1 and TRBJ2-7; D remains unclear. The V gene's germline CDR1 is SQVTM and CDR2 ANQGSEA. The V end was cut by 6 bases, the J end by 0 bases, with 24 bases between. The CDR3 spans 17 residues. The CDR3 coding sequence is TGCAGCGTCGTTGTAGTCGTAGGGCAGCTAAGCTCCTACGAGCAGTACTTC. It encodes CSVVVVVGQLSSYEQYF.

This CDR3 is CSARDLSGGSQETQYF. The CDR3 region has the DNA TGCAGTGCTAGAGATCTGAGCGGGGGGTCCCAAGAGACCCAGTACTTC. The chain couples TRBV20-1 to TRBJ2-5; 9 nucleotides line up with TRBD2. CDR3 length: 16 residues. Germline CDR1 and CDR2: DFQATT and SNEGSKA (reference sequence). Trimming took 0 bases from V and 1 from J; bases not matched to a gene: 6.

This sequence joins TRBV7-6 and TRBJ1-1; 8 nucleotides match TRBD1. The CDR3 runs 15 residues. The junction had 5 bases not matched to a gene; V was cut back by 4 bases and J by 1 base. Germline lookup yields CDR1 SGHVS and CDR2 FNYEAQ. The DNA of the CDR3 is TGTGCCAGCAGCTCAACCGGGACAGGGAACACTGAAGCTTTCTTT. As protein: CASSSTGTGNTEAFF. Drawing the rest from reference TRBV7-6 and TRBJ1-1, the complete variable domain is GAGVSQSPRYKVTKRGQDVALRCDPISGHVSLYWYRQALGQGPEFLTYFNYEAQQDKSGLPNDRFSAERPEGSISTLTIQRTEQRDSAMYRCASSSTGTGNTEAFFGQGTRLTVV.

The rearrangement uses TRBV27 and TRBJ2-1, with D perhaps TRBD1 (6 bases). From germline, CDR1 is MNHEY and CDR2 SMNVEV (reference sequence). V was pared by 2 bases and J by 6 bases, with 11 bases between. This CDR3 spans 14 amino acids. The CDR3 here is CASSLSRGFNEQFF. The CDR3 bases are TGTGCCAGCAGTTTAAGCAGGGGTTTCAATGAGCAGTTCTTC.

The V call is TRBV30, the J call TRBJ1-2; D gene uncertain. Trimming left V 6 bases short and J 7 bases short, with 9 bases between. The CDR3 length is 10 residues. Germline CDR1 is GTSNPN and CDR2 is SVGIG (reference sequence). CDR3 bases: TGTGCCTGCCATGAGGTTGGCTACACCTTC. Translation: CACHEVGYTF.

The chain is built from TRBV7-9 and TRBJ2-7; D is unclear. This CDR3 has 11 residues. Germline CDR1 reads SEHNR; CDR2 reads FQNEAQ (reference sequence). Trimming removed 1 base from V and 6 bases from J, with 4 bases in between. The CDR3 here is CASSLETEQYF. The DNA of the CDR3 is TGTGCCAGCAGCTTAGAGACCGAGCAGTACTTC.

The chain uses TRBV9 and TRBJ1-6; 7 bases agree with TRBD1. J lost 9 bases, V lost 7 bases, and 7 bases had no gene match. The CDR3 has 13 residues. Germline CDR1 and CDR2: SGDLS and YYNGEE. The CDR3 sequence: CASQDRDGSPLHF. Here the CDR3 DNA reads TGTGCCAGCCAAGACAGGGATGGTTCACCCCTCCACTTT.

The rearrangement joins TRBV20-1 to TRBJ1-1; D not certain. V was pared by 6 bases and J by 6 bases, with 11 bases between. Germline V CDR1 and CDR2: DFQATT, SNEGSKA (reference sequence). This CDR3 is built from 11 residues. CDR3 nucleotide sequence: TGCAGTGCAATTAATGACGCTGAAGCTTTCTTT. Its protein product is CSAINDAEAFF.

The J gene is TRBJ1-1, the V gene TRBV12-3 or TRBV12-4; 10 bases align to TRBD1. J was trimmed by 7 bases and V by 5 bases; bases with no gene match: 13. This CDR3 is 16 amino acids long. The CDR3 DNA is TGTGCCAGCAGTCCAAGGTACGGGACAGGGGAATATGAAGCTTTCTTT. It yields the protein CASSPRYGTGEYEAFF.

This clonotype was found once. V and J are TRBV7-2 and TRBJ2-1; 8 bases fit TRBD1. The CDR3 runs 16 residues. The germline CDR1 and CDR2 sequences are SGHTA and FQGNSA. J gave up 5 bases and V 5 bases, and 11 bases lay outside the gene matches. CDR3 bases: TGTGCCAGCAGCACCCGCAGGGGGCGGCCCCACAATGAGCAGTTCTTC. Amino acids: CASSTRRGRPHNEQFF.